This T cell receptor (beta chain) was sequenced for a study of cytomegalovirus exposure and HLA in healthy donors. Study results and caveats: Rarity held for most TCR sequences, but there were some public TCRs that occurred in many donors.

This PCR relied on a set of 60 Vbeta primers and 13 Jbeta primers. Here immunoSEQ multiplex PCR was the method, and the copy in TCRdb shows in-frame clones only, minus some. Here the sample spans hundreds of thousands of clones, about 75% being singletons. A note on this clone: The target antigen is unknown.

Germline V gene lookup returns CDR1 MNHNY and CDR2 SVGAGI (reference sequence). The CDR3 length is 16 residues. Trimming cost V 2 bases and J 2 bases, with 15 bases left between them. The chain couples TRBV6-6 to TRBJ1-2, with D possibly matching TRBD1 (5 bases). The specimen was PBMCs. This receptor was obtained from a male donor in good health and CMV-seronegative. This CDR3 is CASSYRPGQPNYGYTF. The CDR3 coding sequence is TGTGCCAGCAGTTACCGACCCGGACAACCAAACTATGGCTACACCTTC.